This entry features one TCR beta chain sequence. The source of the sample is a study of memory CD4+ T cells and cytomegalovirus serostatus. Measured with immunoSEQ multiplex PCR; TCRdb has only the in-frame clones, and not every one. The sample lists tens of thousands of clones, 70% to 80% occurring once. V lost 6 bases to trimming and J lost 5 bases, with 17 bases between them. This CDR3 spans 15 amino acids. In germline, CDR1 is SGHTA, CDR2 FQGNSA. The sort gate was single viable CD3+CD4+CD8-CD45RO+ cells for memory CD4+ T cells. What was sequenced was memory CD4+ T cells from blood. The TCR was taken from an adult in good health and CMV-seropositive. The chain couples TRBV7-2 to TRBJ1-5; TRBD1 might be the D (6 bases). CDR3 sequence: CASSNELGGDQPQHF. CDR3 coding DNA: TGTGCCAGCAGTAATGAATTAGGGGGGGATCAGCCCCAGCATTTT.